This TCR beta chain came from a study of patients and donors after allogeneic stem cell transplantation. TCRdb reprocessed the RT-PCR reads with MiXCR, giving one entry per CDR3 protein. The sample shows about 110,000 distinct CDR3 sequences, approximately 40% of them seen only once. Looked up from germline, CDR1 is SNHLY and CDR2 is FYNNEI. J was trimmed by 10 bases and V by 5 bases; bases with no gene match: 10. This CDR3 region has 14 residues. This clonotype was counted many times. Sequencing was performed on blood, either unsorted or a sorted T cell fraction (not recorded which). The clonotype comes from a human donor who was either an allogeneic HSCT recipient or a stem cell or donor lymphocyte infusion donor (not recorded which). It is not recorded whose cells these are; they may come from a transplant donor. V and J are TRBV2 and TRBJ1-4, with 7 positions matching TRBD1. CDR3 nucleotides: TGTGCCAGCAGTTTAACAGGGGTAGATTTAAAACTGTTTTTT. Protein: CASSLTGVDLKLFF.